The source of this T cell receptor (beta chain) is a study of shared clonotypes between healthy human individuals (dated by TCRdb to 2018 to 2020). Regarding the research as a whole: Three men and two women, aged 18 to 49 years, made up the cohort. To increase sequencing depth and limit assay-specific biases, TCR repertoire library preparation and sequencing were carried out by different laboratories using diverse techniques. To estimate repertoire size and how much clonotype sharing occurs between individuals, the study deeply sequenced the blood TCR repertoires of five healthy adults. For each donor, CD4 naive and CD4 memory were each run on three plates, CD8 naive on two plates, and CD8 memory on one plate. Each donor's leukapheresis produced roughly between roughly 0.9 and 9 billion PBMCs.

CD8 naive samples consisted of CD45RO-negative cells that were positively selected for CCR7, yielding a CD45RA+CCR7+ population without TemRA cells. Healthy HIV-negative adults with no recently reported acute infections or vaccinations were included as donors. Only Caucasian adults living in Nashville, Tennessee, USA were represented among the donors. After blood collection by leukapheresis, PBMCs were isolated using Ficoll-Histopaque density gradient centrifugation and then cryopreserved in the vapor phase of liquid nitrogen. Analytical flow cytometry was used to check the purity and quantity of every magnetically sorted T cell population. Genomic DNA was isolated from every sorted fraction and measured by UV absorbance on a Nanodrop 2000c. Using the deep immunoSEQ assay, TCR CDR3 regions were amplified from genomic DNA by multiplex PCR. For each cell subset, the extracted genomic DNA was distributed evenly across all wells of several immunoSEQ 96-well plates, and each plate served as one replicate. For sorted subsets, about 220 ng of genomic DNA, equivalent to 25,000 to 30,000 T cell genomes, went into each replicate PCR. Purified libraries were quantified with a Qubit 3.0 fluorometer, sized on a Bioanalyzer 2100, and re-quantified with the KAPA Library Quantification kit. Each immunoSEQ 96-well plate was sequenced on its own single-read 150-cycle Illumina NextSeq 550 flow cell. In the paper's pipeline: Because the immunoSEQ output included only junctional sequences and no quality scores, the filtering could not be the same as the filtering used for full-length reads. Sequences were annotated with PyIR, a Python wrapper for IgBLAST v1.9, and V/J genes and CDR3 were assigned using IMGT germline references. Reads with weak V/J assignments (E-value above 1e-6), missing CDR3, stop codons, out-of-frame junctions, or ambiguous translated residues were removed. A V3J clonotype was defined by an identical inferred V gene, J gene, and CDR3 amino acid sequence. Percentage overlap between repertoires was calculated by dividing the number of shared unique clonotypes by the size of the smaller repertoire. Repertoire richness was assessed with RTK rarefaction, the Chao1 estimator, and Recon v2.1 estimates of unobserved clonotypes. Generation probabilities were computed with OLGA for all TCRbeta clonotypes obtained by the gDNA method from several donors. TCRdb obtained this table from immuneACCESS and retained in-frame rearrangements with V and J assigned. These tables miss some clones; where compared with another copy, unresolved V genes account for less than half of the shortfall, and the remainder is unexplained. For V, J and clone size, that table is used; D and trimming come from the DNA. The sample includes about 700,000 clones, with roughly 94% observed a single time. Jointly, the top ten make up approximately 24% of the sample.

In its sample, this clone was seen once. Its antigen remains unidentified. Base qualities are missing; no much larger clone stands one base away. The CDR3 holds 13 amino acids from the cysteine to the phenylalanine. The only DNA kept is the CDR3, 39 bases in frame from the first base. In the germline V gene (reference sequence), CDR1 corresponds to LNHDA and CDR2 to SQIVND. V drops 3 bases and J drops 3 bases, leaving 9 bases in between. General study outcomes and caveats: Even with the large sequencing depth, rarefaction of the sorted-subset datasets indicated that sequencing was incomplete. Naive subsets generally had larger estimated clonotype richness than memory subsets did. The genetic and exposure-history diversity represented was limited by the small number of donors. Sampling was restricted to blood, and TCR repertoires in tissues likely differ from the TCR repertoires found in blood. Based on pairwise subsampling, the degree of clonotype sharing among donors was expected to be affected by sequencing depth. Compared with non-shared clonotypes, clonotypes shared by all four sorted-subset donors had higher generation probabilities. Across several donors, approximately 5% of naive CD4, over 3% of naive CD8, around 2.5% of memory CD4, and about 0.44% of memory CD8 clonotypes were shared.

The sequence came from a man in his thirties or forties in good health. The V gene is TRBV19 and the J gene is TRBJ2-7, with the D gene call left open. The sequenced sample consisted of naive CD8+ T cells sorted from blood. Read against the paper, the sample's cell subset or site label means: CD45RA+CCR7+. The CDR3 has the sequence CASSIGRSYEQYF. In nucleotide form, the sequence is TGTGCCAGTAGTATCGGCAGAAGCTACGAGCAGTACTTC.